A selection of T cell receptor beta chains follows, all from one sample in a study of T-cell memory formation after mild COVID-19. TCRdb redid the calling of the 5' RACE reads with MiXCR, one entry per CDR3 protein. The sample consists of roughly 620,000 distinct CDR3 sequences, around 17% of them appearing once. Sequencing used PBMCs or a T cell subset sorted from them (not recorded which). The receptors were sampled from an adult woman who had mild COVID-19 (a few samples of this study predate the infection). Cell type and time point are not known. The CDR3 runs from the conserved cysteine through the conserved F or W. The D gene is left open where the match is weak. The size of a clone is reported for some rows only, either as once, few or many, or as a class for expanded clones.

>16|TRBV7-2|NA|TRBJ2-3|TRBD2
CASSLGSGGVLGTQYF
TGTGCCAGCAGCTTAGGCAGCGGGGGGGTACTAGGTACGCAGTATTTT
>17|TRBV9|NA|TRBJ1-3|TRBD1
CASSGRDSFYSGNTIYF
TGTGCCAGCAGCGGCCGGGACAGTTTTTATTCTGGAAACACCATATATTTT
>14|TRBV5-8|NA|TRBJ1-2|NA
CASSFVGGRQANTF
TGTGCCAGCAGCTTTGTCGGGGGTCGGCAAGCGAACACCTTC
>15|TRBV24-1|NA|TRBJ1-1|NA
CATSEGQGKNTEAFF
TGTGCCACCAGTGAGGGGCAGGGTAAGAACACTGAAGCTTTCTTT
>16|TRBV3-1|many|TRBJ2-1|TRBD2
CASSPRAWGLMGEQFF
TGTGCCAGCAGCCCGAGAGCATGGGGACTAATGGGTGAGCAGTTCTTC
>13|TRBV12-3/TRBV12-4|many|TRBJ2-2|NA
CASSSSGTGELFF
TGTGCCAGCAGTTCTTCTGGCACCGGGGAGCTGTTTTTT
>16|TRBV29-1|NA|TRBJ2-5|NA
CSVGEGRRTARETQYF
TGCAGCGTTGGAGAGGGACGGCGGACAGCCCGGGAGACCCAGTACTTC
>15|TRBV29-1|NA|TRBJ2-5|TRBD2
CSGRSGTSGRETQYF
TGCAGCGGAAGGTCCGGGACTAGCGGGAGGGAGACCCAGTACTTC
>13|TRBV4-1|few|TRBJ2-3|NA
CASSQDGADTQYF
TGCGCCAGCAGCCAAGATGGAGCAGATACGCAGTATTTT
>14|TRBV7-8|NA|TRBJ1-1|NA
CASSSFRGWTEAFF
TGTGCCAGCAGCTCCTTCCGGGGCTGGACTGAAGCTTTCTTT
>18|TRBV5-1|few|TRBJ1-6|NA
CASSMTNPGSSYNSPLHF
TGCGCCAGCAGCATGACCAATCCCGGAAGCTCCTATAATTCACCCCTCCACTTT
>12|TRBV2|NA|TRBJ1-1|TRBD1
CASRGGTLEAFF
TGTGCCAGCAGAGGGGGCACCCTTGAAGCTTTCTTT
>16|TRBV3-1|NA|TRBJ2-1|TRBD1
CASSQVEGAPWNEQFF
TGTGCCAGCAGCCAAGTAGAGGGGGCGCCTTGGAATGAGCAGTTCTTC
>14|TRBV5-1|NA|TRBJ2-3|NA
CASSSQGVTDTQYF
TGCGCCAGCAGTTCACAGGGAGTCACAGATACGCAGTATTTT
>16|TRBV29-1|few|TRBJ2-3|TRBD1
CSVEDWTGGNTDTQYF
TGCAGCGTTGAAGATTGGACAGGGGGCAACACAGATACGCAGTATTTT
>16|TRBV7-2|few|TRBJ2-5|NA
CASSLYGGGTQETQYF
TGTGCCAGCAGCTTATATGGAGGGGGTACCCAAGAGACCCAGTACTTC
>15|TRBV5-1|NA|TRBJ2-3|TRBD1
CASSDRGLRTDTQYF
TGCGCCAGCAGCGACAGGGGGCTTCGCACAGATACGCAGTATTTT
>14|TRBV7-8|few|TRBJ1-2|NA
CASSFGAGGDGYTF
TGTGCCAGCAGCTTTGGGGCGGGGGGCGATGGCTACACCTTC
>17|TRBV11-2|few|TRBJ2-1|NA
CASSLGGGHQRSNEQFF
TGTGCCAGCAGCTTAGGGGGGGGACACCAACGGAGCAATGAGCAGTTCTTC
>14|TRBV7-6|few|TRBJ2-7|NA
CASSLVADSYEQYF
TGTGCCAGCAGCTTAGTAGCGGACTCCTACGAGCAGTACTTC
>12|TRBV20-1|NA|TRBJ2-3|NA
CSARLGTDTQYF
TGCAGTGCTAGGTTGGGAACGGATACGCAGTATTTT
>18|TRBV5-1|NA|TRBJ2-3|NA
CASSLAVSMVRGTDTQYF
TGCGCCAGCAGCTTGGCCGTTTCTATGGTCAGAGGCACAGATACGCAGTATTTT
>13|TRBV7-9|few|TRBJ2-2|NA
CASTQWNTGELFF
TGTGCCAGCACCCAGTGGAACACCGGGGAGCTGTTTTTT
>13|TRBV20-1|NA|TRBJ1-5|NA
CSAGRGHGQPQHF
TGCAGTGCCGGGCGGGGACACGGTCAGCCCCAGCATTTT
>17|TRBV5-1|NA|TRBJ1-2|NA
CASSLESRGPYNYGYTF
TGCGCCAGCAGCTTGGAGAGCAGGGGCCCCTACAACTATGGCTACACCTTC
>13|TRBV27|many|TRBJ2-5|NA
CASSFGRQETQYF
TGTGCCAGCAGTTTCGGCAGACAAGAGACCCAGTACTTC
>18|TRBV11-2|NA|TRBJ2-3|NA
CASSLDRRRQASTDTQYF
TGTGCCAGCAGCTTAGATCGGAGGCGACAGGCTAGCACAGATACGCAGTATTTT
>15|TRBV7-6|NA|TRBJ1-1|NA
CASRSPFGGNTEAFF
TGTGCCAGCAGATCCCCATTCGGGGGGAACACTGAAGCTTTCTTT
>16|TRBV7-2|NA|TRBJ2-1|TRBD2
CASSLMAGGPRNEQFF
TGTGCCAGCAGCTTAATGGCGGGAGGACCCAGGAATGAGCAGTTCTTC
>17|TRBV14|few|TRBJ2-5|TRBD2
CASSQGLAGGWQETQYF
TGTGCCAGCAGCCAAGGACTAGCGGGAGGGTGGCAAGAGACCCAGTACTTC
>14|TRBV5-1|many|TRBJ2-1|NA
CASSSLEGYNEQFF
TGCGCCAGCAGCTCGCTAGAGGGGTACAATGAGCAGTTCTTC
>12|TRBV6-5|once|TRBJ2-1|NA
CATRIGVAEQFF
TGTGCCACCCGGATCGGGGTGGCTGAGCAGTTCTTC
>13|TRBV6-4|few|TRBJ2-3|NA
CASSDSTTDTQYF
TGTGCCAGCAGTGACTCGACTACCGATACGCAGTATTTT
>17|TRBV4-1|NA|TRBJ2-5|NA
CASSQDPTGGLQETQYF
TGCGCCAGCAGCCAAGACCCGACAGGCGGGCTCCAAGAGACCCAGTACTTC
>13|TRBV29-1|many|TRBJ1-4|NA
CSVELQSNEKLFF
TGCAGCGTTGAATTACAGTCTAATGAAAAACTGTTTTTT
>13|TRBV2|NA|TRBJ2-5|NA
CASGGLAMETQYF
TGTGCCAGCGGGGGGCTAGCGATGGAGACCCAGTACTTC
>14|TRBV10-3|NA|TRBJ2-7|TRBD1
CALSDFGQGREQYF
TGTGCCCTCAGTGACTTCGGACAGGGCCGCGAGCAGTACTTC
>15|TRBV7-9|NA|TRBJ2-3|NA
CASSLHAGGSDTQYF
TGTGCCAGCAGCCTCCACGCAGGCGGGTCAGATACGCAGTATTTT
>15|TRBV2|many|TRBJ2-3|NA
CASSSDVASTDTQYF
TGTGCCAGCAGTTCCGACGTAGCTAGCACAGATACGCAGTATTTT
>16|TRBV3-1|NA|TRBJ2-2|TRBD2
CASSHPAGPNTGELFF
TGTGCCAGCAGCCACCCAGCGGGGCCGAACACCGGGGAGCTGTTTTTT
>18|TRBV14|few|TRBJ2-1|TRBD1
CASSPGQGSLSSYNEQFF
TGTGCCAGCAGCCCCGGACAGGGGTCTCTAAGCTCCTACAATGAGCAGTTCTTC
>18|TRBV7-3|NA|TRBJ2-2|NA
CASSLTFQGLRATGELFF
TGTGCCAGCAGCTTAACGTTCCAGGGTTTGAGGGCTACCGGGGAGCTGTTTTTT
>18|TRBV7-6|NA|TRBJ2-2|TRBD2
CASSSRGGGGRNTGELFF
TGTGCCAGCAGCTCGCGAGGCGGGGGGGGAAGGAACACCGGGGAGCTGTTTTTT
>15|TRBV6-5|few|TRBJ2-5|TRBD1
CASRGGQANQETQYF
TGTGCCAGCAGAGGGGGACAGGCGAACCAAGAGACCCAGTACTTC
>13|TRBV4-1|NA|TRBJ2-7|NA
CASSQKEGYEQYF
TGCGCCAGCAGCCAAAAGGAGGGGTACGAGCAGTACTTC
>14|TRBV19|few|TRBJ1-5|NA
CASGTQPYDQPQHF
TGTGCCAGTGGAACACAGCCCTACGATCAGCCCCAGCATTTT
>15|TRBV5-1|few|TRBJ2-4|NA
CASSWYGDLENIQYF
TGCGCCAGCAGCTGGTACGGGGACCTTGAAAACATTCAGTACTTC
>16|TRBV12-3/TRBV12-4|few|TRBJ2-1|NA
CASSLAHGGQYNEQFF
TGTGCCAGCAGTTTAGCGCATGGGGGCCAATACAATGAGCAGTTCTTC
>16|TRBV18|NA|TRBJ2-7|NA
CASSPIFDRPLGEQYF
TGTGCCAGCTCACCTATTTTCGACAGGCCGCTTGGGGAGCAGTACTTC
>21|TRBV3-1|NA|TRBJ2-6|NA
CASSQVVFTGAVGVGANVLTF
TGTGCCAGCAGCCAAGTGGTCTTCACAGGAGCGGTTGGAGTTGGGGCCAACGTCCTGACTTTC
>15|TRBV6-5|NA|TRBJ2-7|NA
CASSYSRLAPYEQYF
TGTGCCAGCAGTTACTCGCGGCTAGCGCCCTACGAGCAGTACTTC
>20|TRBV7-9|NA|TRBJ1-5|NA
CASSLARWEGVEPRNQPQHF
TGTGCCAGCAGCTTAGCCCGGTGGGAGGGAGTCGAGCCACGCAATCAGCCCCAGCATTTT
>14|TRBV24-1|NA|TRBJ2-2|TRBD1
CATGDRSNTGELFF
TGTGCCACCGGGGACAGGTCGAACACCGGGGAGCTGTTTTTT
>15|TRBV5-1|NA|TRBJ2-7|NA
CASGGLGQGSYEQYF
TGCGCCAGCGGCGGTCTAGGTCAAGGATCCTACGAGCAGTACTTC